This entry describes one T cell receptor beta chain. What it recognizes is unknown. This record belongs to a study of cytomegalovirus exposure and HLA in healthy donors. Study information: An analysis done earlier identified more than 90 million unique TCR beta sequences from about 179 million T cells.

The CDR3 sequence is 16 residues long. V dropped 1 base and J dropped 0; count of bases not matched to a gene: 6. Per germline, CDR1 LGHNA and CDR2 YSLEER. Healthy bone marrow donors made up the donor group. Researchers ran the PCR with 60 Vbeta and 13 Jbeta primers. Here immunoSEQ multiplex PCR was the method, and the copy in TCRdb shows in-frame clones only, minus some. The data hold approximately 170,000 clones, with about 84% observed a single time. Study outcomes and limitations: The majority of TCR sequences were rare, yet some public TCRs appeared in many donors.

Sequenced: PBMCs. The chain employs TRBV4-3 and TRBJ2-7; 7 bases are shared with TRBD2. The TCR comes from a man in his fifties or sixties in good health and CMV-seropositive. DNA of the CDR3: TGCGCCAGCAGCCAAGGTACTAGCGTGAGCTCCTACGAGCAGTACTTC. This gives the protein CASSQGTSVSSYEQYF.